The 10 T cell receptor beta chains in this list originate from one sample, sequenced in a study of T cell repertoires in cytomegalovirus infection. Each CDR3 protein is one row after TCRdb ran MiXCR on the reads. The sample consists of 310,000 or so distinct CDR3 sequences, roughly 16% of them appearing once. Sequences were obtained from PBMCs. The receptors stem from a human donor in good health (CMV status not recorded). Some clones in this sample may be carry-over from other donors' samples.

The genes are TRBV6-5 and TRBJ1-1, with TRBD1 matching 12 bases. Germline CDR1 MNHEY, CDR2 SVGAGI. After removal of 6 bases from V and 1 base from J, the junction contained 27 bases not matched to a gene. This CDR3 region has 23 residues. This CDR3 reads CASSTLRDRGLRRPQQTNTEAFF. The CDR3 bases are TGTGCCAGCAGCACTCTCCGGGACAGGGGGCTACGTAGACCTCAACAGACGAACACTGAAGCTTTCTTT.

A few counts support this clonotype. This chain joins TRBV7-9 and TRBJ1-2; D gene unclear. CDR1 and CDR2 (germline): SEHNR, FQNEAQ (reference sequence). The V end was cut by 0 bases, the J end by 4 bases, with 12 bases between. CDR3 length: 15 residues. The CDR3 here is CASSLASTDTYGYTF. DNA of the CDR3: TGTGCCAGCAGCTTAGCGAGTACGGATACCTATGGCTACACCTTC.

The V call is TRBV7-2, the J call TRBJ1-3; D is unclear. Trimming cost V 5 bases and J 7 bases, with 15 bases left between them. The CDR3 loop spans 14 amino acids. Germline loops: CDR1 SGHTA, CDR2 FQGNSA. The CDR3 here is CASSPGDWFNTIYF. CDR3 nucleotide sequence: TGTGCCAGCAGCCCAGGAGACTGGTTCAACACCATATATTTT.

This clonotype has ten or more counts. The chain carries TRBV19 and TRBJ2-5, with D uncertain. From germline, CDR1 is LNHDA and CDR2 SQIVND (reference sequence). Trimming removed 5 bases at V and 5 bases at J, with 6 bases between. The length of the CDR3 is 11 residues. CDR3 DNA sequence: TGTGCCAGTAGTGCGTGGGAGACCCAGTACTTC. As protein: CASSAWETQYF.

This clonotype has a count of ten or more. The V and J genes are TRBV6-2 or TRBV6-3 and TRBJ2-5; 7 bases map to TRBD1. After removal of 2 bases from V and 2 bases from J, the junction contained 5 bases not matched to a gene. The CDR3 loop spans 15 amino acids. Looked up from germline, CDR1 is MNHEY and CDR2 is SVGEGT. The CDR3 nucleotides are TGTGCCAGCAGTTACCTTGGGACAGATCAAGAGACCCAGTACTTC. Amino acid sequence: CASSYLGTDQETQYF.

The rearrangement links TRBV24-1 to TRBJ1-5; TRBD1 is a possible D gene (5 bases). The V gene lost 2 bases and the J gene lost 4 bases, with 11 bases spanning the gap. Germline V gene lookup returns CDR1 KGHDR and CDR2 SFDVKD. CDR3 length equals 15 residues. The CDR3 protein is CATSDSGGRNQPQHF. As DNA, the CDR3 is TGTGCCACCAGTGATTCCGGGGGGAGAAATCAGCCCCAGCATTTT.

The rearrangement joins TRBV4-1 to TRBJ2-7; no firm D call. Deletions cut 0 bases from V and 5 bases from J, with 14 bases between. CDR1 and CDR2 (germline): MGHRA, YSYEKL. This CDR3 region has 15 residues. The chain's CDR3 is CASSQDGIRSNEQYF. For the CDR3, the DNA is TGCGCCAGCAGCCAAGATGGCATCAGGAGTAACGAGCAGTACTTC.

V gene TRBV5-1 combines with J gene TRBJ2-1; 13 bases are shared with TRBD2. The germline gives CDR1 SGHRS, CDR2 YFSETQ. The length of the CDR3 is 15 residues. V shed 6 bases, J shed 10 bases, and the junction held 10 bases outside the gene matches. The CDR3 sequence is CASTELAGGPLEQFF. The DNA of the CDR3 is TGCGCCAGCACCGAACTAGCGGGGGGGCCTTTGGAGCAGTTCTTC.

This clonotype was counted only a few times. The chain uses TRBV7-2 and TRBJ2-7; 12 bases are a match to TRBD2. Trimming took 1 base from V and 0 from J; bases not matched to a gene: 1. From germline, CDR1 is SGHTA and CDR2 FQGNSA. The CDR3 has 16 residues. DNA for the CDR3: TGTGCCAGCAGCTTAGAACTAGCGGGGGGCTCCTACGAGCAGTACTTC. Its translation is CASSLELAGGSYEQYF.

This clonotype appeared many times. The CDR3 DNA is TGTGCCAGCAGCGTAGGAGGAGATACGCAGTATTTT. Translating gives CASSVGGDTQYF. V and J are TRBV7-2 and TRBJ2-3; D might be TRBD2 (5 bases). CDR3 length equals 12 residues. Germline-derived CDR1 and CDR2 are SGHTA and FQGNSA. The V and J ends lost 5 bases and 5 bases respectively, with 8 bases between them. The whole variable domain, remainder taken from reference TRBV7-2 and TRBJ2-3, is GAGVSQSPSNKVTEKGKDVELRCDPISGHTALYWYRQSLGQGLEFLIYFQGNSAPDKSGLPSDRFSAERTGGSVSTLTIQRTQQEDSAVYLCASSVGGDTQYFGPGTRLTVL.